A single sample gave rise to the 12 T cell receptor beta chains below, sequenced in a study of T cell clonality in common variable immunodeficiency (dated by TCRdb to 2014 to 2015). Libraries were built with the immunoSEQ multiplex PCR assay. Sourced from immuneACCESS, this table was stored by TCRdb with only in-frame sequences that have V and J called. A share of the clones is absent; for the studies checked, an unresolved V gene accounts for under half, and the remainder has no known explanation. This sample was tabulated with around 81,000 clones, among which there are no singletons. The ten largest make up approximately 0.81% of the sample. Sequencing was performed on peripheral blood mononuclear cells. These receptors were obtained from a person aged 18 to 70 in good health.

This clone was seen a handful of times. The sequenced part of the CDR3 DNA is TGTGCCTGGAGTATATCGGGGGACACCGGGGAG. Translating gives CAWSISGDTGE. The whole CDR3 protein is CAWSISGDTGELFF. V gene TRBV30 combines with J gene TRBJ2-2; tentatively, D is TRBD2 (6 bases). The read ends 3 residues before the CDR3 terminus; that terminus is restored from the germline J gene. V was cut by 2 bases and J by 3 bases, with 10 bases left in between. CDR1 and CDR2 from the germline V gene are GTSNPN and SVGIG (reference sequence). This CDR3 is built from 14 residues.

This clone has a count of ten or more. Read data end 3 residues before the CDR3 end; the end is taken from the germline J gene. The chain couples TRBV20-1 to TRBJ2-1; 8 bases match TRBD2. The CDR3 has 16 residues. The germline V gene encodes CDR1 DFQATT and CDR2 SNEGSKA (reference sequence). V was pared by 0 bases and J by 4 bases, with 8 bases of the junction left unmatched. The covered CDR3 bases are TGCAGTGCTAGAGATAGTTGGGCTAGCGGGTACAATGAG. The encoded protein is CSARDSWASGYNE. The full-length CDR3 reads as CSARDSWASGYNEQFF.

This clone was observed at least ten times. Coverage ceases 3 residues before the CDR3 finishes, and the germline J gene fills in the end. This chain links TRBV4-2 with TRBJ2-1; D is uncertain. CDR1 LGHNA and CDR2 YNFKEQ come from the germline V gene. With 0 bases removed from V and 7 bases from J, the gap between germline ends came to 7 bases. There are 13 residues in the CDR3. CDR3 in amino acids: CASSQDQGNEQFF. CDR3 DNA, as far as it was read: TGTGCCAGCAGCCAAGATCAAGGTAATGAG.

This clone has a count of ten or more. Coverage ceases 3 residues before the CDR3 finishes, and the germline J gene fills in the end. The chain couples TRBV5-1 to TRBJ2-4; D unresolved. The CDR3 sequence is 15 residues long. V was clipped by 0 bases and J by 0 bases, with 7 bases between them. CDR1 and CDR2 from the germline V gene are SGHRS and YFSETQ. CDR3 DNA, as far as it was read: TGCGCCAGCAGCTTGGAGGGCGTAGCCAAAAACATT. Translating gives CASSLEGVAKNI. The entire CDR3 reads CASSLEGVAKNIQYF.

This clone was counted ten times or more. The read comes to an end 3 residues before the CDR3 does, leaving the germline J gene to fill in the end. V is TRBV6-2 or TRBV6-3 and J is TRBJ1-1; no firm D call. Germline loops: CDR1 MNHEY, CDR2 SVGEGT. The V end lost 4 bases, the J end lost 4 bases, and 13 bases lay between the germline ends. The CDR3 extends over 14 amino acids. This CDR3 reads CASSFGVSRTEAFF. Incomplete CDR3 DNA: TGTGCCAGCAGTTTCGGGGTCTCGCGCACTGAA.

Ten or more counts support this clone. CDR3 sequence reads: CASSRTGGNGELFF. Partial CDR3 DNA: TGTGCCAGCAGCCGGACAGGGGGTAACGGGGAG. The chain combines TRBV7-3 with TRBJ2-2; 10 bases fit TRBD1. The DNA ends 3 residues before the CDR3 does, and the rest of the CDR3 is filled in from the germline J gene. The CDR3 covers 14 residues. The trim removed 5 bases at V and 7 bases at J, leaving 4 bases unmatched. Looked up from germline, CDR1 is SGHTA and CDR2 is FQGTGA.

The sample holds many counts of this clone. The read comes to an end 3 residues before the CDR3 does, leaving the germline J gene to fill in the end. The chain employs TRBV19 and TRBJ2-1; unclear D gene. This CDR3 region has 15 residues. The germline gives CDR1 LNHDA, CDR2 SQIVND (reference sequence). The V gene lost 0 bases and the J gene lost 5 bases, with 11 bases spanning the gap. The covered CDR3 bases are TGTGCCAGTAGTATAGATTCCCCTTTTAACAATGAG. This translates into CASSIDSPFNNE. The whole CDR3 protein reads CASSIDSPFNNEQFF. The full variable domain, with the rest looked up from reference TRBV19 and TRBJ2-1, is DGGITQSPKYLFRKEGQNVTLSCEQNLNHDAMYWYRQDPGQGLRLIYYSQIVNDFQKGDIAEGYSVSREKKESFPLTVTSAQKNPTAFYLCASSIDSPFNNEQFFGPGTRLTVL.

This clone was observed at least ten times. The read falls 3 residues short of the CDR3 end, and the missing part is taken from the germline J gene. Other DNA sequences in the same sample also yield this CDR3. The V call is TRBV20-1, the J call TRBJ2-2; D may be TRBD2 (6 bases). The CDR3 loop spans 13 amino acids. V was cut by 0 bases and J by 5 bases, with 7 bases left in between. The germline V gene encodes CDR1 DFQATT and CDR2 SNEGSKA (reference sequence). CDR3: CSARDRGTGELFF. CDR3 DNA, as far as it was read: TGCAGTGCTAGAGATCGGGGGACCGGGGAG.

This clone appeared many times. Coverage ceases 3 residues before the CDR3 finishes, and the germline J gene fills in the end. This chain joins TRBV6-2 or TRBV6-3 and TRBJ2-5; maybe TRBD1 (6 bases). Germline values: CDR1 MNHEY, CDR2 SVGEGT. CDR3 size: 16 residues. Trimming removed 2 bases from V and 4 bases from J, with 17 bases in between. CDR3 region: CASSYRGWGLGETQYF. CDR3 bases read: TGTGCCAGCAGTTACCGGGGTTGGGGGCTGGGAGAGACC.

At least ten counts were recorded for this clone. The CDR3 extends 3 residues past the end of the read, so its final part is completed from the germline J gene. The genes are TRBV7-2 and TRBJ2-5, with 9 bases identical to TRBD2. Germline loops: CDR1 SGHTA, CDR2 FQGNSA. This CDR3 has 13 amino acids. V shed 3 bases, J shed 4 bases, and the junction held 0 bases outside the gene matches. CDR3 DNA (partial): TGTGCCAGCAGCTTGACTAGCGGAGAGACC. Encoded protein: CASSLTSGET. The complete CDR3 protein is CASSLTSGETQYF.

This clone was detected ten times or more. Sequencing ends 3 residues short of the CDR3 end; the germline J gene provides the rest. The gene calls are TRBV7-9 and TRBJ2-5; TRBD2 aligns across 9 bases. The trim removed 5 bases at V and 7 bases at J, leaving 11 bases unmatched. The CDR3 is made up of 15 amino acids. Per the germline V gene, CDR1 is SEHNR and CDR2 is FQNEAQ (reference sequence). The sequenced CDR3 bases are TGTGCCAGCAGCCCCTATGCGGGAGGGAGGCCGACC. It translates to CASSPYAGGRPT. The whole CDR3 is CASSPYAGGRPTQYF.

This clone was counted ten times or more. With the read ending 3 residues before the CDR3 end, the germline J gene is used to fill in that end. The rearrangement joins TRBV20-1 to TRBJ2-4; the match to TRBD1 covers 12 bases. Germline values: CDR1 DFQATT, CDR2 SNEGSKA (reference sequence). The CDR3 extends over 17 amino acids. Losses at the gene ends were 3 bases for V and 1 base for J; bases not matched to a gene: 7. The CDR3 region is CSASGGQGAGAKNIQYF. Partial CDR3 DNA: TGCAGTGCTAGTGGGGGACAGGGGGCGGGGGCCAAAAACATT.